This T cell receptor (beta chain) originates from a study of response to subunit inactivated influenza vaccine (dated by TCRdb to 2016 to 2018). Regarding the complete study: Deep quantitative T cell receptor repertoire profiling was used in the study to track responses to a trivalent subunit inactivated influenza vaccine. The paper's findings and limits, for the study overall: The authors suggested that each seasonal influenza vaccination may recruit only a limited number of new T cells.

The CDR3 starts with the cysteine, ends with the phenylalanine, and has 14 residues. This entry keeps only the CDR3 DNA: 42 bases, framed from base 1. At the junction V is shortened by 8 bases and J by 4 bases, with 17 bases in between. The germline V gene gives CDR1 as MNHNS and CDR2 as SASEGT. To prepare the library, RT-PCR was applied. Sequencing relied on an Illumina HiSeq 2500. TCRdb reprocessing: public reads trimmed at Q25 with fastp, clones called with MiXCR, in-frame beta chains kept. CDR3 protein duplicates are merged, each entry listing the most common genes and DNA. Across this sample there are 250,000 to 350,000 distinct CDR3 sequences, with roughly 20% seen only once. The ten largest clones capture about a tenth of the sample. This clonotype has a count of ten or more. This receptor's antigen is unknown. The input lacks base qualities; no much larger clone sits a single base away.

The chain was built from TRBV6-1 and TRBJ1-1; the D gene is not confidently resolved. Material: PBMCs from blood, obtained 21 months after vaccination. The receptor's source is a man aged 45-69 years who received an inactivated influenza vaccine. Donor details come from another sample of the same person, matched by shared clones. CDR3 sequence: CASEARDAGTEAFF. The nucleotide sequence reads as follows: TGTGCCAGCGAGGCCCGGGATGCGGGCACTGAAGCTTTCTTT.